This TCR beta chain appears in the sequencing data of a study of T cells in Graves' hyperthyroidism and ophthalmopathy (dated 2019 in TCRdb). Broadly, across the study: To identify distinguishing TCR V-J signatures, a discovery cohort of roughly 100 patients was used, comprising 40 to 45 with Graves' ophthalmopathy and around 57 with stable Graves' hyperthyroidism. The paper describes TCR Vbeta CDR3 sequencing of 120 to 150 peripheral blood samples, made up of 43 ophthalmopathy patients, over 70 hyperthyroidism patients and approximately 17 progressor patients. The approximately 97 discovery patients were randomly divided into training and test sets at a 7:3 ratio. Once sampling was done, hyperthyroidism patients were given methimazole at a starting dose of 30 mg daily, whereas ophthalmopathy patients were given high-dose intravenous methylprednisolone. An independent validation cohort of around 19 hyperthyroidism patients and 17 patients who later progressed to ophthalmopathy tested prospective prediction of ophthalmopathy. In addition, the study compared T-cell repertoires in thyroid tissue and in blood from roughly 6 Graves' hyperthyroidism patients.

Concerning this clonotype: The antigen this receptor binds is unknown. At one end the junction does not follow the germline gene, possibly because of a read error.

General study outcomes and caveats: A 13 V-J signature model separated ophthalmopathy from stable hyperthyroidism, with approximately 87% sensitivity and approximately 81% specificity in cross-validation and 80%/75% in testing. No statistical method was used to set the sample size in advance, and investigators knew the group allocation. During validation, the model predicted progression to ophthalmopathy a median of about 6.5 months ahead of onset, with around 65% sensitivity and around 72% specificity. Blood samples also contained most of the expanded thyroid clonotypes (frequency above 0.001), which suggests that blood repertoires may reflect thyroid immune responses.

Including the terminal cysteine and phenylalanine, the CDR3 comprises 13 residues. Only the CDR3 DNA stays, 39 bases, in frame from base 1. Per the germline V gene, SGHVS is the CDR1 and FQNEAQ is the CDR2. TCR beta CDR3 regions were amplified from RNA transcripts. For the first round of RT-PCR on the TCR CDR3, the HTBI primer set was used together with the Qiagen OneStep RT-PCR kit. Libraries were constructed in a second round of multiplex PCR, after which size selection and purification were performed. Sequencing of the libraries was done on an Illumina HiSeq2000 using paired-end 100 bp reads. Per the authors' processing: SOAPnuke was used to process the raw data, with reads discarded if the reads contained adapters or uncalled bases, had a mean Phred below 15, or lacked an exact constant-primer or identifier match. COPE v1.2.5 was used to merge the high-quality paired reads, and each unique nucleotide sequence was defined as a clonotype. MiTCR v1.1 was used to align clonotypes to the IMGT TRBV, TRBD and TRBJ reference segments. Analysis was restricted to V-J combinations with a frequency above 0.0001, which covered over 98% of repertoires. The TCS score was defined as the ratio of F50 (clonal expansion) to E x V (chaos), calculated using BLOSUM62-based TCRdist between CDR3 peptides within each V-J. Welch's t-statistics and random forest reduced 514 V-J features to roughly 13, which were used in a naive Bayes classifier (R e1071). The similarity between thyroid and blood repertoires was quantified using the Morisita-Horn index. TCRdb reprocessed the public reads (quality trimming at Q25 with fastp, clone calling with MiXCR) and kept in-frame beta chains. Merged by CDR3 protein, the rows form single entries marked with the most common genes and DNA. The authors' filters were not applied to this entry. This sample is represented by approximately 46,000 distinct CDR3 sequences; approximately 50% of them were singletons. The biggest ten clones account for approximately 30% of the sample.

Stable Graves' hyperthyroidism was defined as no progression to ophthalmopathy during 18 months of follow-up. The hyperthyroidism patients were between 18 and 65 years old and newly diagnosed, with a disease duration of less than 2 months. The study excluded patients with uncontrolled infections, other autoimmune diseases, pregnancy or lactation. Diagnoses relied on clinical symptoms, serum thyroxine and TRAb, thyroid ultrasound and orbital computed tomography. Total RNA was extracted with Trizol reagent, and quality was checked on an Agilent 2100 Bioanalyzer. This sequence uses TRBV7-8 and TRBJ2-5, with TRBD1 perhaps the D gene, on 6 matching bases. The clonotype originates from a woman between 50 and 59 years old with Graves' hyperthyroidism. The specimen sequenced was peripheral blood or thyroid tissue (not recorded which). Here the CDR3 is given as CASSRTDQESQYF. The bases are TGTGCCAGCAGCCGGACAGACCAAGAGTCCCAGTACTTC.